This T cell receptor beta chain was found in a study of identical twins. Whole-study results and caveats: Memory repertoires showed no such pattern, whereas abundant cord blood beta clonotypes carried fewer insertions. Among out-of-frame alpha sequences shared by twins, low generation probability occurred in excess. Conclusions relied on cross-sectional statistical analysis, not following the same donors.

Trimming cost V 0 bases and J 4 bases; bases outside gene matches: 2. CDR1 SGHRS and CDR2 YFSETQ come from the germline V gene. There are 16 residues in the CDR3. This clonotype was detected many times. The antigen remains undetermined. TCRdb re-derived calls from the 5' RACE reads in MiXCR, one entry per CDR3 protein. The sample lists 550,000 to 700,000 distinct CDR3 sequences, around a tenth seen once, with around 3.2% in the top ten. These data were also reused for a study on yellow fever vaccine responses in identical twins. According to that study: Among the twins, the vaccine T cell response reportedly seemed partly convergent and partly personalized.

Sequencing input: PBMCs. This clonotype was obtained from a young woman in good health. The chain combines TRBV5-1 with TRBJ2-1; 12 bases line up with TRBD2. CDR3 amino acids: CASSLGLAGEYNEQFF. DNA of the CDR3: TGCGCCAGCAGCTTGGGACTAGCGGGAGAATACAATGAGCAGTTCTTC.